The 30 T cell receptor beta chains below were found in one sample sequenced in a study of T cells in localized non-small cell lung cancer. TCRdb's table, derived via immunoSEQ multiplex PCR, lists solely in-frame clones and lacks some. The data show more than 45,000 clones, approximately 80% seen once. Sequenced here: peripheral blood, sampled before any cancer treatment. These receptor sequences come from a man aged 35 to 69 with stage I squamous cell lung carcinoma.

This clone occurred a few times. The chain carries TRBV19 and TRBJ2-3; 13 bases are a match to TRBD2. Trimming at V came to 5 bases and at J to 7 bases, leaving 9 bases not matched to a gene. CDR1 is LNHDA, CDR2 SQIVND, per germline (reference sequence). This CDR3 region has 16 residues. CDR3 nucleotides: TGTGCCAGTAGTCCCCAGACTAGCGGGGGGACTAATACGCAGTATTTT. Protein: CASSPQTSGGTNTQYF.

Written as DNA, the CDR3 is TGCGCCAGCAGCTTGGGTGGGGGGGCCAGAGAGACCCAGTACTTC. This translates into CASSLGGGARETQYF. The gene calls are TRBV5-1 and TRBJ2-5; maybe TRBD2 (7 bases). CDR3 length: 15 residues. Germline CDR1 SGHRS, CDR2 YFSETQ. V lost 0 bases and J 4 bases, leaving 13 bases between the germline ends.

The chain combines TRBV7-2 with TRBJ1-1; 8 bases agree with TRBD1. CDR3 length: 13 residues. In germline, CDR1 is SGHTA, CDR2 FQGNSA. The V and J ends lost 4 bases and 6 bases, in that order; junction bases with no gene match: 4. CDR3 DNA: TGTGCCAGCAGCTCCGACAGGGGCGCTGAAGCTTTCTTT. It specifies CASSSDRGAEAFF.

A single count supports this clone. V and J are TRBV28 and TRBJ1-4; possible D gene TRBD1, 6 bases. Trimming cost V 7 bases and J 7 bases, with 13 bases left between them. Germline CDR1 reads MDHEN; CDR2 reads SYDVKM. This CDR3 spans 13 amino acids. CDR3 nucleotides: TGTGCCAGCACATCAGGGGTGGGTGAAAAACTGTTTTTT. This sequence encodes CASTSGVGEKLFF.

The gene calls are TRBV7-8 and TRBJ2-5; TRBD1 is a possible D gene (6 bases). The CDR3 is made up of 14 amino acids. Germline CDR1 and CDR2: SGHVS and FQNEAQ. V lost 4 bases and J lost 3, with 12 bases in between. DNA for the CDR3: TGTGCCAGCAGCTACGAAGGGGGTGAAGAGACCCAGTACTTC. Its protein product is CASSYEGGEETQYF.

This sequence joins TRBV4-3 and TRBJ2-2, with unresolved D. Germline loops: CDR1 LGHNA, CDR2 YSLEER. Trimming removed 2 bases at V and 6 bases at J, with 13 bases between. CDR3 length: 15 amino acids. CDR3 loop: CASSQSLVASGELFF. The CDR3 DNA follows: TGCGCCAGCAGCCAAAGTCTCGTTGCGTCCGGGGAGCTGTTTTTT.

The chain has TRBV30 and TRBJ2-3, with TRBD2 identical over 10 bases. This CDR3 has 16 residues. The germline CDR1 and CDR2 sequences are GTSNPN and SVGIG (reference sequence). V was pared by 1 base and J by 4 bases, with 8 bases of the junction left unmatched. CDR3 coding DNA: TGTGCCTGGAGTGCGGAAAGGAGCGGGGGGGCAGATACGCAGTATTTT. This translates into CAWSAERSGGADTQYF.

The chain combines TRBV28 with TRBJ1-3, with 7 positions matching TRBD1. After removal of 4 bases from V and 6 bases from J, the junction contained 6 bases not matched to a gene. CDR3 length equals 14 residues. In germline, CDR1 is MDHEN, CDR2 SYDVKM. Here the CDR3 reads CASSWGDRANTIYF. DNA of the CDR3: TGTGCCAGCAGTTGGGGGGACAGAGCAAACACCATATATTTT.

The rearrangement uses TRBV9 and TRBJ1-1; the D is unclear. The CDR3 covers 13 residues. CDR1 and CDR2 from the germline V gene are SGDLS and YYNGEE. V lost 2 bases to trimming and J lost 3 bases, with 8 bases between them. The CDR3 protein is CASSVHPDTEAFF. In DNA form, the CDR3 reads TGTGCCAGCAGCGTCCACCCGGACACTGAAGCTTTCTTT.

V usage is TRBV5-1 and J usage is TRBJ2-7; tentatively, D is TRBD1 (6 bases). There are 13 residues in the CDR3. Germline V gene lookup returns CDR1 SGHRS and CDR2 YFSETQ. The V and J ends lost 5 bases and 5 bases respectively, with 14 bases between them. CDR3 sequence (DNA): TGCGCCAGCAGGAAGGGGGACCGCAACGAGCAGTACTTC. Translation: CASRKGDRNEQYF.

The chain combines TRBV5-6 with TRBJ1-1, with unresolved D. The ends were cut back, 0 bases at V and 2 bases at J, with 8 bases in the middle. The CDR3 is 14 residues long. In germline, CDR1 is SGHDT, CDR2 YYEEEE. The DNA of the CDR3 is TGTGCCAGCAGCTTGGCGACCGCCAACACTGAAGCTTTCTTT. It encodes CASSLATANTEAFF.

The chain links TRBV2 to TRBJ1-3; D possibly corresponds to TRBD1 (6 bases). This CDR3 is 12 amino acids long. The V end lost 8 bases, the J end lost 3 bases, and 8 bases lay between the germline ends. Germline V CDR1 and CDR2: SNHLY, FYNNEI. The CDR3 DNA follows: TGTGCCAGCTTCAGGGGTGGAAACACCATATATTTT. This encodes CASFRGGNTIYF.

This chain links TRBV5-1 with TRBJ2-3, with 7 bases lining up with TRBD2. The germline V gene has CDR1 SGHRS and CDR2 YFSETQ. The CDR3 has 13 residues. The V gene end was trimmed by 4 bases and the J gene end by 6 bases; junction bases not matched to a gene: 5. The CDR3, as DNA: TGCGCCAGCAGCGCCGTCGGGGGGGATACGCAGTATTTT. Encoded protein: CASSAVGGDTQYF. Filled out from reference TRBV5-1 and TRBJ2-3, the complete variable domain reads KAGVTQTPRYLIKTRGQQVTLSCSPISGHRSVSWYQQTPGQGLQFLFEYFSETQRNKGNFPGRFSGRQFSNSRSEMNVSTLELGDSALYLCASSAVGGDTQYFGPGTRLTVL.

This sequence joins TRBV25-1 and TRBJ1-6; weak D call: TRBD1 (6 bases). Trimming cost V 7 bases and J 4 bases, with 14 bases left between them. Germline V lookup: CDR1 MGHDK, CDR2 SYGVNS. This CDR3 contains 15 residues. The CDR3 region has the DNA TGTGCCAGCAAAGAGGGGGGGCCATATAATTCACCCCTCCACTTT. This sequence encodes CASKEGGPYNSPLHF. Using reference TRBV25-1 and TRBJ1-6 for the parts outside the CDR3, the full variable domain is EADIYQTPRYLVIGTGKKITLECSQTMGHDKMYWYQQDPGMELHLIHYSYGVNSTEKGDLSSESTVSRIRTEHFPLTLESARPSHTSQYLCASKEGGPYNSPLHFGNGTRLTVT.

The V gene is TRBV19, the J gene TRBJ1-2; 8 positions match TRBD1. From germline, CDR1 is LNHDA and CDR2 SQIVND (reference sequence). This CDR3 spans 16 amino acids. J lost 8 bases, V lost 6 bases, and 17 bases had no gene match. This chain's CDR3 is CASSLIGTGLLWGYTF. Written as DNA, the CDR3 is TGTGCCAGTAGCCTAATCGGGACAGGACTTTTATGGGGCTACACCTTC.

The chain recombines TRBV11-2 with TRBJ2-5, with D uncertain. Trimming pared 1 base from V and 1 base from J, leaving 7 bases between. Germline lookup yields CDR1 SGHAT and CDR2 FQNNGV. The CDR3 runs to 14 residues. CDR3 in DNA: TGTGCCAGCAGCTTAGGAGGACGCCAAGAGACCCAGTACTTC. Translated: CASSLGGRQETQYF.

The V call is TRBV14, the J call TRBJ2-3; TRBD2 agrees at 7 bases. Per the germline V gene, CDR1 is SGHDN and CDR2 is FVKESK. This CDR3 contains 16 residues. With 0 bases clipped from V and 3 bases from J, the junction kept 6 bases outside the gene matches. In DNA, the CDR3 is TGTGCCAGCAGCCAAGAGGGGGGGAGCTGGACAGATACGCAGTATTTT. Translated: CASSQEGGSWTDTQYF.

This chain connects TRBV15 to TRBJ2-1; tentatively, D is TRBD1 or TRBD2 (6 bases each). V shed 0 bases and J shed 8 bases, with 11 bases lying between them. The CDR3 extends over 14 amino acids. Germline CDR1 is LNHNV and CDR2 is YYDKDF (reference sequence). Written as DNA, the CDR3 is TGTGCCACCAGCAGAGATTGGGGGGCGCATGAGCAGTTCTTC. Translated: CATSRDWGAHEQFF.

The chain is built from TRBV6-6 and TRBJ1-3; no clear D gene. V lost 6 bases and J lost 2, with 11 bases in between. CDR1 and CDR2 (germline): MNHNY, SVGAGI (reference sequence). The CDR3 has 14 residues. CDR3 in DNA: TGTGCCAGCAGACGCGACACCACTGGAAACACCATATATTTT. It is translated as CASRRDTTGNTIYF.

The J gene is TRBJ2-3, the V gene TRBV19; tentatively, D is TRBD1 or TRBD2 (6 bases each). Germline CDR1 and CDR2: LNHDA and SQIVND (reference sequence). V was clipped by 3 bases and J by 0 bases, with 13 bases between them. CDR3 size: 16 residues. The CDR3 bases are TGTGCCAGTAGTATTCGAACGGGGGCTAGCACAGATACGCAGTATTTT. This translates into CASSIRTGASTDTQYF.

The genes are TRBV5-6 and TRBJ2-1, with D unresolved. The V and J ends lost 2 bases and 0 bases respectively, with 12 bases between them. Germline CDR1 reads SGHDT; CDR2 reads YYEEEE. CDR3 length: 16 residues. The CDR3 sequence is CASSFRRATSYNEQFF. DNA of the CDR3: TGTGCCAGCAGCTTCCGAAGGGCCACCTCCTACAATGAGCAGTTCTTC.

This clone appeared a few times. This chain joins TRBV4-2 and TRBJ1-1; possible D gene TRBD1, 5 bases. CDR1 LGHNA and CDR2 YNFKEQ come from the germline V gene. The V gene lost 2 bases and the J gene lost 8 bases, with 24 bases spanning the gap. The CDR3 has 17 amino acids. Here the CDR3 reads CASSQHHPEGFIFEAFF. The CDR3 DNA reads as TGTGCCAGCAGCCAACATCACCCAGAGGGGTTCATCTTCGAAGCTTTCTTT.

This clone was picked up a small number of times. The CDR3 loop is CASSYNHGQLFF. The CDR3 DNA sequence: TGTGCCAGCAGTTATAACCACGGACAGCTGTTTTTT. J is TRBJ1-4 and V is TRBV6-5; D possibly corresponds to TRBD1 (6 bases). V dropped 3 bases and J dropped 14 bases, with 13 bases sitting between them. This CDR3 contains 12 residues. Germline loops: CDR1 MNHEY, CDR2 SVGAGI.

The CDR3 spells CASTESGGPSTGELFF. CDR3 nucleotides: TGTGCCAGCACCGAATCGGGGGGGCCGAGCACCGGGGAGCTGTTTTTT. V gene TRBV9 combines with J gene TRBJ2-2, with TRBD2 matching over 8 bases. The CDR3 is 16 amino acids. The germline V gene encodes CDR1 SGDLS and CDR2 YYNGEE. Losses at the gene ends were 6 bases for V and 4 bases for J; bases not matched to a gene: 11.

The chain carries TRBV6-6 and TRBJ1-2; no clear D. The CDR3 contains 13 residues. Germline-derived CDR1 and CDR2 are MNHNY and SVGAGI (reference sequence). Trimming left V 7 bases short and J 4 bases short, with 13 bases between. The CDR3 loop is CASKTQRFYGYTF. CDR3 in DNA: TGTGCCAGCAAAACGCAGCGTTTCTATGGCTACACCTTC.

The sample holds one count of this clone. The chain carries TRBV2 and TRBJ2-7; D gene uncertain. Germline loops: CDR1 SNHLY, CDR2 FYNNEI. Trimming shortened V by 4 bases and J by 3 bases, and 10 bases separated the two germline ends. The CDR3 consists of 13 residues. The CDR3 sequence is CASSGVPDYEQYF. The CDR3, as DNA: TGTGCCAGCAGTGGGGTTCCAGACTACGAGCAGTACTTC.

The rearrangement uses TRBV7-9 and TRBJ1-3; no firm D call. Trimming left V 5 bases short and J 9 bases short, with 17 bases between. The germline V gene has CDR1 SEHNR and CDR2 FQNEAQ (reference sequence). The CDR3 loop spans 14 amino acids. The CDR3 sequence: CASSQTESGSTIYF. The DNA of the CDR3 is TGTGCCAGCAGCCAGACCGAATCTGGCTCCACCATATATTTT.

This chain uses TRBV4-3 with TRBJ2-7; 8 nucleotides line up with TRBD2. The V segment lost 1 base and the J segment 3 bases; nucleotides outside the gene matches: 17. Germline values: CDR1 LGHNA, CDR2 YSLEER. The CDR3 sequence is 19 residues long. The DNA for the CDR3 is TGCGCCAGCAGCCAAGGATTCCTCGCGGGGGGCACAAAAATCTACGAGCAGTACTTC. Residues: CASSQGFLAGGTKIYEQYF.

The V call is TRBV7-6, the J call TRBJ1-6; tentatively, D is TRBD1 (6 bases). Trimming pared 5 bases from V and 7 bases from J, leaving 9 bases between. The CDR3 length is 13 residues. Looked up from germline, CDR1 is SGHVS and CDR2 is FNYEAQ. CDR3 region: CASSEQGNSPLHF. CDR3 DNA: TGTGCCAGCAGCGAGCAGGGGAATTCACCCCTCCACTTT.

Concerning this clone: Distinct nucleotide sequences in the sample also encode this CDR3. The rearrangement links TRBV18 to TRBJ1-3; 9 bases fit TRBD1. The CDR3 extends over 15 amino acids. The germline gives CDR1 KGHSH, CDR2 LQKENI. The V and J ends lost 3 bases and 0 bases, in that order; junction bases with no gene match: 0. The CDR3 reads CASSPGQGSGNTIYF. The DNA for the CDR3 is TGTGCCAGCTCACCGGGACAGGGCTCTGGAAACACCATATATTTT.